Following are 27 T cell receptor beta chains from one sample sequenced in a study of blood T cell repertoires in COVID-19 (dated by TCRdb to about 2020). The receptor library was made with the immunoSEQ multiplex PCR assay. The immuneACCESS repertoire file appears here via TCRdb, limited to in-frame rearrangements. These files lack a portion of the clones; in checked studies, under half of the deficit traces to unresolved V genes, and the cause of the others is not known. The sample table contains approximately 22,000 clones; only one count was recorded for approximately 73% of them. About 20% of the sample is in the top ten clones. Sequenced material: peripheral blood. The receptors stem from a human donor in a cohort sampled during active or convalescent COVID-19.

This clone has only one observation. The chain is built from TRBV11-2 and TRBJ2-1, with 10 bases aligning to TRBD2. Germline CDR1 SGHAT, CDR2 FQNNGV. This CDR3 contains 19 residues. V shed 1 base and J 0 bases; nucleotides not matched to a gene: 9. The CDR3 sequence is CASSLGALAGDSSYNEQFF. The CDR3 DNA reads TGTGCCAGCAGCTTAGGGGCCCTAGCGGGGGACAGCTCCTACAATGAGCAGTTCTTC.

This chain joins TRBV18 and TRBJ1-2, with a possible D match to TRBD1 (6 bases). V lost 3 bases and J lost 6, with 11 bases in between. There are 13 residues in the CDR3. Germline V gives CDR1 KGHSH, CDR2 LQKENI. CDR3 bases: TGTGCCAGCTCACCGGCAGGGGCGGATGGCTACACCTTC. This codes for CASSPAGADGYTF. Complete variable domain (other parts from reference TRBV18 and TRBJ1-2): NAGVMQNPRHLVRRRGQEARLRCSPMKGHSHVYWYRQLPEEGLKFMVYLQKENIIDESGMPKERFSAEFPKEGPSILRIQQVVRGDSAAYFCASSPAGADGYTFGSGTRLTVV.

The rearrangement uses TRBV4-1 and TRBJ2-1, with a weak D call TRBD1 (5 bases). Per the germline V gene, CDR1 is MGHRA and CDR2 is YSYEKL. The CDR3 extends over 13 amino acids. V shed 0 bases and J shed 10 bases, with 10 bases lying between them. The CDR3 DNA reads as TGCGCCAGCAGCCAAGATCCGAGGACAGAGCAGTTCTTC. It encodes CASSQDPRTEQFF.

The gene calls are TRBV7-2 and TRBJ1-1; D may be TRBD1 (6 bases). V dropped 3 bases and J dropped 2 bases, with 10 bases sitting between them. CDR3 size: 14 residues. The germline V gene has CDR1 SGHTA and CDR2 FQGNSA. CDR3: CASSLIQGNTEAFF. CDR3 coding DNA: TGTGCCAGCAGCTTGATACAGGGCAACACTGAAGCTTTCTTT.

V is TRBV28 and J is TRBJ1-1, with D possibly TRBD1 on 6 matching bases. Germline CDR1 MDHEN, CDR2 SYDVKM. CDR3 length equals 13 residues. Trimming removed 6 bases from V and 8 bases from J, with 16 bases in between. The CDR3 nucleotides are TGTGCCAGCAGATATAACCAGGGGATAGAAGCTTTCTTT. Encoded protein: CASRYNQGIEAFF.

J is TRBJ2-3 and V is TRBV3-1 (or the pseudogene TRBV3-2); 7 bases fit TRBD1. V shed 4 bases and J 8 bases; nucleotides not matched to a gene: 12. The CDR3 extends over 15 amino acids. Per the germline V gene, CDR1 is LGHDT and CDR2 is YNNKEL (reference sequence). CDR3 nucleotides: TGTGCCAGCAGCCGCCGCCTCGCCCCAGGGGGTACGCAGTATTTT. Its protein is CASSRRLAPGGTQYF.

This clone has just one count. The chain carries TRBV18 and TRBJ1-4; 7 bases are shared with TRBD1. V gave up 6 bases and J gave up 4 bases; unmatched junction bases: 8. The CDR3 loop spans 15 amino acids. The germline V gene has CDR1 KGHSH and CDR2 LQKENI. CDR3 protein: CASSPQGGRNEKLFF. In DNA, the CDR3 is TGTGCCAGCTCCCCGCAAGGGGGCCGTAATGAAAAACTGTTTTTT.

The V and J genes are TRBV29-1 and TRBJ2-7; possibly TRBD1 for D (6 bases). Germline V gene lookup returns CDR1 SQVTM and CDR2 ANQGSEA. The CDR3 is made up of 12 amino acids. Between the trimmed V and J ends, which lost 4 bases and 8 bases, there was a span of 15 bases. CDR3 bases: TGCAGCGTTGGGGCTGGACAGACAAAGCAGTACTTC. Protein sequence: CSVGAGQTKQYF.

The gene calls are TRBV28 and TRBJ1-4; TRBD1 aligns across 7 bases. V lost 6 bases and J lost 0; bases outside the gene matches: 4. Looked up from germline, CDR1 is MDHEN and CDR2 is SYDVKM. The CDR3 length is 15 residues. The CDR3, as DNA: TGTGCCAGCAGGGGGCAGGGGGCAACTAATGAAAAACTGTTTTTT. Protein product: CASRGQGATNEKLFF.

The chain links TRBV2 to TRBJ2-1; possibly TRBD2 for D (5 bases). CDR3 length equals 15 residues. Germline CDR1 is SNHLY and CDR2 is FYNNEI. V shed 3 bases and J shed 0 bases, with 9 bases lying between them. The CDR3: CASSELRASYNEQFF. The CDR3 nucleotides are TGTGCCAGCAGTGAGTTGCGGGCCTCCTACAATGAGCAGTTCTTC.

This clone has just one count. The chain is built from TRBV6-1 and TRBJ2-1; TRBD2 aligns across 7 bases. This CDR3 region has 16 residues. The V segment lost 1 base and the J segment 9 bases; nucleotides outside the gene matches: 12. Germline values: CDR1 MNHNS, CDR2 SASEGT. As DNA, the CDR3 is TGTGCCAGCAGTGAAGTCGGGACTACTCCCTGGGGTGAGCAGTTCTTC. Amino acids: CASSEVGTTPWGEQFF.

V is TRBV28 and J is TRBJ1-3, with TRBD1 as a possible D gene (5 bases). From germline, CDR1 is MDHEN and CDR2 SYDVKM. The CDR3 has 16 amino acids. V dropped 3 bases and J dropped 1 base, with 13 bases sitting between them. The DNA of the CDR3 is TGTGCCAGCAGTTTTTTACCCAGGGAATCTGGAAACACCATATATTTT. Translating gives CASSFLPRESGNTIYF.

This chain links TRBV13 with TRBJ1-2; D unclear. CDR1 is PRHDT and CDR2 is FYEKMQ in the germline V gene (reference sequence). V was cut by 6 bases and J by 4 bases, with 9 bases left in between. This CDR3 spans 12 amino acids. CDR3: CASSLALYGYTF. The CDR3 DNA is TGTGCCAGCAGTCTAGCCCTCTATGGCTACACCTTC. The full variable domain, completed using reference TRBV13 and TRBJ1-2, is AAGVIQSPRHLIKEKRETATLKCYPIPRHDTVYWYQQGPGQDPQFLISFYEKMQSDKGSIPDRFSAQQFSDYHSELNMSSLELGDSALYFCASSLALYGYTFGSGTRLTVV.

The rearrangement uses TRBV27 and TRBJ2-7; 13 bases are shared with TRBD2. CDR1 MNHEY and CDR2 SMNVEV come from the germline V gene (reference sequence). The CDR3 runs 15 residues. The J segment lost 3 bases and the V segment lost 8 bases, leaving 7 bases of the junction unmatched. This CDR3 reads CASARLAGGYYEQYF. CDR3 sequence (DNA): TGTGCCAGCGCGAGACTAGCGGGGGGTTACTACGAGCAGTACTTC.

The V gene is TRBV28, the J gene TRBJ1-4, with a tentative D call TRBD1 (5 bases). V shed 5 bases and J shed 5 bases, with 15 bases lying between them. From germline, CDR1 is MDHEN and CDR2 SYDVKM. The CDR3 contains 15 residues. The CDR3 sequence: CASSKWTRANEKLFF. The CDR3 DNA reads as TGTGCCAGCAGTAAGTGGACAAGGGCGAATGAAAAACTGTTTTTT.

The chain joins TRBV30 to TRBJ2-5, with a weak D call TRBD2 (6 bases). Trimming pared 4 bases from V and 7 bases from J, leaving 16 bases between. The CDR3 has 13 residues. CDR1 GTSNPN and CDR2 SVGIG come from the germline V gene (reference sequence). The CDR3 loop is CAWNGGKGATQYF. The CDR3 coding sequence is TGTGCCTGGAACGGCGGGAAAGGTGCGACCCAGTACTTC.

V gene TRBV9 combines with J gene TRBJ2-1; 13 nucleotides align to TRBD2. This CDR3 has 17 amino acids. The V gene's germline CDR1 is SGDLS and CDR2 YYNGEE. Losses at the gene ends were 4 bases for V and 3 bases for J; bases not matched to a gene: 7. The CDR3 spells CASSFGLAGALYNEQFF. For the CDR3, the DNA is TGTGCCAGCAGCTTCGGACTAGCGGGGGCCCTCTACAATGAGCAGTTCTTC.

The rearrangement links TRBV29-1 to TRBJ1-4; D is possibly TRBD1 (6 bases). Germline CDR1 is SQVTM and CDR2 is ANQGSEA. CDR3 length equals 12 residues. Trimming cost V 3 bases and J 13 bases, with 15 bases left between them. CDR3: CSVDAGEGRLFF. In nucleotides, the CDR3 is TGCAGCGTTGATGCAGGGGAGGGTCGACTGTTTTTT.

The chain has TRBV7-2 and TRBJ1-2; 9 bases are shared with TRBD1. CDR3 length equals 15 residues. Germline lookup yields CDR1 SGHTA and CDR2 FQGNSA. V lost 5 bases and J lost 7; bases outside the gene matches: 11. CDR3 bases: TGTGCCAGCAGCGCACCGGGACAGGGAGCTACTGGCTACACCTTC. It codes for CASSAPGQGATGYTF. Full variable domain (remainder filled in from reference TRBV7-2 and TRBJ1-2): GAGVSQSPSNKVTEKGKDVELRCDPISGHTALYWYRQSLGQGLEFLIYFQGNSAPDKSGLPSDRFSAERTGGSVSTLTIQRTQQEDSAVYLCASSAPGQGATGYTFGSGTRLTVV.

The rearrangement uses TRBV15 and TRBJ2-3, with D possibly matching TRBD2 (7 bases). The germline V gene encodes CDR1 LNHNV and CDR2 YYDKDF (reference sequence). The CDR3 is 14 amino acids. V dropped 5 bases and J dropped 6 bases, with 15 bases sitting between them. The CDR3: CATSLGGGFDTQYF. CDR3 sequence (DNA): TGTGCCACCAGCCTAGGGGGGGGGTTCGATACGCAGTATTTT.

V usage is TRBV30 and J usage is TRBJ2-5; the D is unclear. CDR3 length: 14 amino acids. The germline V gene encodes CDR1 GTSNPN and CDR2 SVGIG (reference sequence). Trimming shortened V by 0 bases and J by 2 bases, and 10 bases separated the two germline ends. CDR3 coding DNA: TGTGCCTGGAGTGTACGGCAGACTCAAGAGACCCAGTACTTC. It codes for CAWSVRQTQETQYF.

The CDR3 nucleotides read TGTGCCAGCAGTGATACTAGCGTTGGCACAGATACGCAGTATTTT. This gives the protein CASSDTSVGTDTQYF. The rearrangement links TRBV6-2 or TRBV6-3 to TRBJ2-3, with 7 nucleotides matching TRBD2. The germline V gene has CDR1 MNHEY and CDR2 SVGEGT. J was trimmed by 1 base and V by 5 bases; bases with no gene match: 6. This CDR3 contains 15 residues.

This sequence joins TRBV6-2 or TRBV6-3 and TRBJ1-6; D unresolved. The CDR3 length is 17 residues. The germline V gene has CDR1 MNHEY and CDR2 SVGEGT. V lost 0 bases and J 8 bases, leaving 17 bases between the germline ends. The CDR3 DNA reads as TGTGCCAGCAGTTACTCGACACCGCGGAGGGTTGATTCACCCCTCCACTTT. This codes for CASSYSTPRRVDSPLHF.

This chain joins TRBV27 and TRBJ2-1; 9 bases agree with TRBD1. Unmatched junction bases numbered 13, after V lost 4 bases and J lost 6 bases. CDR3 length: 17 amino acids. In germline, CDR1 is MNHEY, CDR2 SMNVEV (reference sequence). CDR3 sequence (DNA): TGTGCCAGCAGTTCTTTTCCGGGACAGGGCTCTGGCAATGAGCAGTTCTTC. Residues: CASSSFPGQGSGNEQFF.

The chain is built from TRBV11-2 and TRBJ2-5, with 9 bases aligning to TRBD2. Germline assignment: CDR1 SGHAT and CDR2 FQNNGV. V trimming: 1 base; J trimming: 4 bases; junction bases outside the gene matches: 7. The CDR3 is 16 residues long. DNA of the CDR3: TGTGCCAGCAGCTTAGTGAGGCTAGCGGGAAGAGAGACCCAGTACTTC. This encodes CASSLVRLAGRETQYF.

This clone was seen only a few times. J is TRBJ1-4 and V is TRBV15, with D possibly matching TRBD1 (5 bases). The V gene lost 0 bases and the J gene lost 10 bases, with 9 bases spanning the gap. The length of the CDR3 is 13 residues. The germline gives CDR1 LNHNV, CDR2 YYDKDF (reference sequence). The CDR3 nucleotides read TGTGCCACCAGCAGAGATTTCCAGGGAAAACTGTTTTTT. Amino acids: CATSRDFQGKLFF.

J is TRBJ1-5 and V is TRBV29-1; no clear D gene. The length of the CDR3 is 15 residues. With 4 bases removed from V and 3 bases from J, the gap between germline ends came to 16 bases. From germline, CDR1 is SQVTM and CDR2 ANQGSEA. The CDR3 region is CSVVIVEGVNQPQHF. CDR3 DNA sequence: TGCAGCGTTGTCATCGTAGAGGGAGTCAATCAGCCCCAGCATTTT.